One sample yielded the 25 T cell receptor beta chains listed below, sequenced in a study of T cell responses to AZD1222 COVID-19 vaccine. The protocol was immunoSEQ multiplex PCR, while the TCRdb copy is restricted to in-frame clones and leaves out a portion. In the table there are 110,000 to 150,000 clones, roughly 92% of which are singletons. The specimen comprised peripheral blood, sampled on day 0 of AZD1222 vaccination. These receptors were collected from an adult in good health.

This clone occurred once. The rearrangement joins TRBV7-9 to TRBJ2-6, with D maybe TRBD1 (5 bases). There are 12 residues in the CDR3. Germline V gene lookup returns CDR1 SEHNR and CDR2 FQNEAQ (reference sequence). V lost 5 bases to trimming and J lost 10 bases, with 9 bases between them. CDR3 sequence: CASSAPGNVLTF. The CDR3 region has the DNA TGTGCCAGCAGCGCCCCAGGGAACGTCCTGACTTTC.

In this sample, this clone turned up once. V gene TRBV2 combines with J gene TRBJ2-2, with a weak D call TRBD2 (5 bases). CDR1 and CDR2 (germline): SNHLY, FYNNEI. Between the trimmed V and J ends, which lost 8 bases and 7 bases, there was a span of 8 bases. The CDR3 runs 11 residues. The CDR3 spells CASGSYGELFF. In DNA form, the CDR3 reads TGTGCCAGCGGGAGTTACGGGGAGCTGTTTTTT.

This clone occurred many times. V and J are TRBV5-1 and TRBJ2-3; 10 nucleotides line up with TRBD1. CDR1 is SGHRS, CDR2 YFSETQ, per germline. This CDR3 has 13 residues. The V and J ends lost 3 bases and 5 bases, in that order; junction bases with no gene match: 0. CDR3 DNA sequence: TGCGCCAGCAGCTGGACAGGGGGAGATACGCAGTATTTT. Translation: CASSWTGGDTQYF.

The gene calls are TRBV5-4 and TRBJ2-2; D not certain. V lost 4 bases and J lost 6, with 13 bases in between. The CDR3 length is 14 residues. Germline values: CDR1 SGHNT, CDR2 YYREEE (reference sequence). The chain's CDR3 is CASSPRYMSGELFF. CDR3 sequence (DNA): TGTGCCAGCAGCCCGCGTTATATGTCCGGGGAGCTGTTTTTT.

V and J are TRBV28 and TRBJ2-7; D may be TRBD1 (6 bases). Trimming stripped 5 bases from V and 0 bases from J, with 14 bases between. Germline lookup yields CDR1 MDHEN and CDR2 SYDVKM. This CDR3 has 15 residues. CDR3 in amino acids: CASSRPTGLSYEQYF. Here the CDR3 DNA reads TGTGCCAGCAGTCGACCGACAGGACTCTCCTACGAGCAGTACTTC.

This clone was recorded only once. The chain uses TRBV18 and TRBJ1-1; D is undetermined. The CDR3 totals 12 residues. V was clipped by 11 bases and J by 3 bases, with 13 bases between them. Germline CDR1 reads KGHSH; CDR2 reads LQKENI. CDR3 sequence reads: CASGTLDTEAFF. CDR3 DNA: TGTGCCTCCGGCACTTTGGACACTGAAGCTTTCTTT.

The chain links TRBV10-3 to TRBJ1-3; weak D call: TRBD1 (5 bases). V gave up 7 bases and J gave up 4 bases, with 11 bases separating them. The CDR3 runs 13 residues. CDR1 ENHRY and CDR2 SYGVKD come from the germline V gene. CDR3 region: CAITGQNGNTIYF. The CDR3 bases are TGTGCCATCACAGGGCAGAACGGAAACACCATATATTTT.

The genes are TRBV6-4 and TRBJ2-7; the D gene is possibly TRBD2 (5 bases). CDR1 is MRHNA, CDR2 SNTAGT, per germline. V gave up 6 bases and J gave up 6 bases, with 21 bases separating them. The length of the CDR3 is 15 residues. The DNA for the CDR3 is TGTGCCAGCAGGGGGATTTTACGAAGACGGGGCGAGCAGTACTTC. Translated, it gives CASRGILRRRGEQYF.

This clone came up once. The chain recombines TRBV7-3 with TRBJ2-1, with D possibly matching TRBD2 (5 bases). Germline CDR1 and CDR2: SGHTA and FQGTGA. Trimming removed 5 bases at V and 7 bases at J, with 9 bases between. The CDR3 has 12 residues. CDR3 DNA: TGTGCCAGCAGCCCAGGAGGAAATGAGCAGTTCTTC. It is translated as CASSPGGNEQFF.

This clone was counted once. The rearrangement uses TRBV28 and TRBJ2-7; D might be TRBD2 (5 bases). Germline assignment: CDR1 MDHEN and CDR2 SYDVKM. This CDR3 is built from 16 residues. Trimming stripped 4 bases from V and 2 bases from J, with 18 bases between. The CDR3 sequence is CASSSPPRRATYEQYF. DNA of the CDR3: TGTGCCAGCAGTTCACCCCCTAGGCGGGCTACCTACGAGCAGTACTTC.

The V gene is TRBV6-1, the J gene TRBJ2-7; 12 bases are a match to TRBD2. J gave up 4 bases and V 2 bases, and 6 bases lay outside the gene matches. Germline lookup yields CDR1 MNHNS and CDR2 SASEGT. The CDR3 sequence is 16 residues long. The CDR3 here is CASSELLAGGFYEQYF. DNA of the CDR3: TGTGCCAGCAGTGAATTGCTAGCGGGAGGGTTTTACGAGCAGTACTTC.

The chain carries TRBV7-9 and TRBJ1-1; no clear D. CDR1 SEHNR and CDR2 FQNEAQ come from the germline V gene (reference sequence). V was shortened by 4 bases and J by 4 bases, with 13 bases between the two germline ends. This CDR3 has 14 amino acids. CDR3 region: CASSSLRRATEAFF. The CDR3 DNA sequence: TGTGCCAGCAGCTCCCTCCGAAGGGCCACTGAAGCTTTCTTT.

The rearrangement joins TRBV28 to TRBJ1-4, with D unclear. Germline V gene lookup returns CDR1 MDHEN and CDR2 SYDVKM. This CDR3 has 12 amino acids. V shed 5 bases and J shed 8 bases, with 9 bases lying between them. The CDR3 protein is CASSTTQEKLFF. CDR3 nucleotide sequence: TGTGCCAGCAGTACGACTCAGGAAAAACTGTTTTTT.

V usage is TRBV10-3 and J usage is TRBJ2-2; 9 bases map to TRBD2. J was trimmed by 2 bases and V by 4 bases; bases with no gene match: 2. The CDR3 has 15 amino acids. Germline assignment: CDR1 ENHRY and CDR2 SYGVKD. For the CDR3, the DNA is TGTGCCATCAGTGGTAGCGGGAGAAACACCGGGGAGCTGTTTTTT. Its translation is CAISGSGRNTGELFF.

The V and J genes are TRBV29-1 and TRBJ2-1, with 7 nucleotides matching TRBD2. Unmatched junction bases numbered 5, after V lost 3 bases and J lost 3 bases. This CDR3 has 14 amino acids. Germline CDR1 reads SQVTM; CDR2 reads ANQGSEA. CDR3 region: CSVESASGYNEQFF. The CDR3 coding sequence is TGCAGCGTTGAGTCGGCTAGCGGCTACAATGAGCAGTTCTTC.

The chain is built from TRBV5-6 and TRBJ2-7; a weak D match, TRBD1 (6 bases). Germline V gene lookup returns CDR1 SGHDT and CDR2 YYEEEE. V lost 3 bases and J 2 bases, leaving 18 bases between the germline ends. The CDR3 sequence is 16 residues long. The CDR3 is CASSSPVGTTPYEQYF. The DNA of the CDR3 is TGTGCCAGCAGCTCCCCGGTCGGGACAACCCCCTACGAGCAGTACTTC.

CDR3 residues: CASSPVGWWRAFF. In DNA form, the CDR3 reads TGTGCCAGCAGCCCGGTGGGGTGGTGGAGAGCTTTCTTT. This sequence joins TRBV5-5 and TRBJ1-1; no reliable D call. The V gene lost 4 bases and the J gene lost 10 bases, with 17 bases spanning the gap. The CDR3 sequence is 13 residues long. Germline V gene data show CDR1 as SGHKS and CDR2 as YYEKEE (reference sequence).

This clone showed up just once. This sequence joins TRBV28 and TRBJ1-3, with 8 positions matching TRBD1. The CDR3 runs 16 residues. V shed 6 bases, J shed 2 bases, and the junction held 9 bases outside the gene matches. CDR1 is MDHEN and CDR2 is SYDVKM in the germline V gene. The CDR3 nucleotides are TGTGCCAGCAGCCCCGACAGGGGTACTCCTGGAAACACCATATATTTT. As protein: CASSPDRGTPGNTIYF.

The V call is TRBV7-3, the J call TRBJ2-2, with D perhaps TRBD1 or TRBD2 (5 bases each). Germline CDR1 is SGHTA and CDR2 is FQGTGA. This CDR3 has 15 amino acids. Trimming pared 5 bases from V and 6 bases from J, leaving 16 bases between. CDR3 sequence reads: CASSPEPGPAGELFF. The DNA of the CDR3 is TGTGCCAGCAGCCCCGAACCGGGACCGGCCGGGGAGCTGTTTTTT.

The CDR3 loop is CASSVPGQRYEQYF. CDR3 nucleotide sequence: TGTGCCAGCAGCGTACCCGGACAGCGCTACGAGCAGTACTTC. This chain links TRBV9 with TRBJ2-7; D perhaps matches TRBD1 (6 bases). Per germline, CDR1 SGDLS and CDR2 YYNGEE. This CDR3 contains 14 residues. V lost 1 base and J lost 3, with 11 bases in between.

This chain uses TRBV27 with TRBJ1-1; D gene uncertain. CDR1 and CDR2 (germline): MNHEY, SMNVEV (reference sequence). Trimming took 0 bases from V and 3 from J, leaving 5 bases between them. The CDR3 extends over 13 amino acids. CDR3 protein: CASSLSGYTEAFF. The CDR3 DNA reads as TGTGCCAGCAGTTTATCCGGGTACACTGAAGCTTTCTTT.

V gene TRBV4-1 combines with J gene TRBJ2-1; TRBD2 agrees at 11 bases. The CDR3 contains 16 residues. Looked up from germline, CDR1 is MGHRA and CDR2 is YSYEKL. V trimming: 3 bases; J trimming: 5 bases; junction bases outside the gene matches: 6. In DNA, the CDR3 is TGCGCCAGCAGCCAGAGTAGCGGGAGGGGTAACAATGAGCAGTTCTTC. Translation gives CASSQSSGRGNNEQFF.

A single count supports this clone. The chain is built from TRBV28 and TRBJ1-2; a weak D match, TRBD1 (6 bases). Germline CDR1 MDHEN, CDR2 SYDVKM. The CDR3 spans 13 residues. V was pared by 2 bases and J by 4 bases, with 8 bases between. Here the CDR3 reads CASSLPGVYGYTF. CDR3 DNA: TGTGCCAGCAGTTTACCAGGGGTCTATGGCTACACCTTC.

This rearrangement joins TRBV20-1 to TRBJ2-2; D ambiguous. The germline V and J ends were trimmed by 3 bases and 3 bases, with 11 bases remaining between them. CDR1 and CDR2 (germline): DFQATT, SNEGSKA (reference sequence). This CDR3 is 14 amino acids long. The CDR3 sequence: CSASNARYTGELFF. The DNA for the CDR3 is TGCAGTGCTAGTAATGCCAGGTACACCGGGGAGCTGTTTTTT.

This rearrangement joins TRBV4-2 to TRBJ2-1; TRBD2 agrees at 8 bases. The CDR3 is made up of 20 amino acids. Per the germline V gene, CDR1 is LGHNA and CDR2 is YNFKEQ. V was clipped by 0 bases and J by 3 bases; unmatched bases: 16. DNA of the CDR3: TGTGCCAGCAGCCAAGATGGGTTTTCGGCTAGCGGGTTTTTCTACAATGAGCAGTTCTTC. Translation: CASSQDGFSASGFFYNEQFF.